This T cell receptor (beta chain) was documented in a study of regulatory T cells in long-lasting Graves disease. Time point specified: newly diagnosed GD, antithyroid drugs for less than 3 months. From PBMCs, RNA was extracted and then used to make the TCR library. Turning to this clonotype: Its antigen is currently unknown.

Researchers made TCR beta libraries by using iRepertoire HTBI primers and running Arm-PCR on CDR3 regions. TCRdb reanalysed the multiplex PCR reads using MiXCR and keeps one entry per CDR3 protein. The repertoire has some 500,000 distinct CDR3 sequences, approximately 13% of them found once; the top ten carry 8% to 10%. General study points: Small numbers of samples may have cut accuracy.

V lost 1 base to trimming and J lost 2 bases, with 12 bases between them. This CDR3 is 16 amino acids long. The germline V gene has CDR1 MGHRA and CDR2 YSYEKL. The sample was also linked to a second study, of T cells in Graves' hyperthyroidism and ophthalmopathy. That source notes: Absent ophthalmopathy progression within 18 months defined stable Graves' hyperthyroidism. For the diagnoses, clinical symptoms, serum thyroxine and TRAb, thyroid ultrasound and orbital computed tomography were used.

The sequenced sample was peripheral blood mononuclear cells (PBMCs), obtained at new diagnosis, from a patient treated with antithyroid drugs. The chain combines TRBV4-1 with TRBJ2-1; tentative D call: TRBD2 (7 bases). The receptor comes from a man in his thirties or forties with Graves disease. The CDR3 loop reads CASSQGGGQTYNEQFF. The DNA for the CDR3 is TGCGCCAGCAGCCAAGGCGGGGGACAAACCTACAATGAGCAGTTCTTC.